This T cell receptor (beta chain) was observed in a study of blood T cell repertoires in COVID-19. Germline values: CDR1 MNHNY, CDR2 SVGAGI (reference sequence). The CDR3 runs to 16 residues. Trimming took 3 bases from V and 6 from J, leaving 18 bases between them. The table lists this clone with a count of one. In the authors' workflow: Amplification with reference gene primers provided the estimates of nucleated cell counts. The table came from immunoSEQ multiplex PCR; TCRdb's copy has only in-frame clones and leaves some out. V, J and clone size reflect that table, while D and trimming were determined from the DNA. The sample holds roughly 81,000 clones, about 87% seen once.

The sample consisted of peripheral blood. The TCR was taken from a man in his forties with acute or convalescent COVID-19. The chain links TRBV6-6 to TRBJ1-5; maybe TRBD1 (6 bases). This chain's CDR3 is CASSYESAGGRQPQHF. The DNA for the CDR3 is TGTGCCAGCAGTTATGAGTCCGCGGGGGGCCGTCAGCCCCAGCATTTT.